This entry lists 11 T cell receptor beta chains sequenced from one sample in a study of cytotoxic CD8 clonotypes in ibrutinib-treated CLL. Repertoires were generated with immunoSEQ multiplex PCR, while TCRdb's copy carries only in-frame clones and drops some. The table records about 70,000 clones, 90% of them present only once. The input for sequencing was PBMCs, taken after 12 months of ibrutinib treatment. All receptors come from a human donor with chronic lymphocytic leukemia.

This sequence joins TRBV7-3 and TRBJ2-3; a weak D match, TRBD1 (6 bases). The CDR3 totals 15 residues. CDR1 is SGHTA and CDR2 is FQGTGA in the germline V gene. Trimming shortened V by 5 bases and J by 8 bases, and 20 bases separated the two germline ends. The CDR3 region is CASSPRHREGGTQYF. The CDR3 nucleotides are TGTGCCAGCAGCCCTCGACACAGGGAAGGGGGTACGCAGTATTTT.

The CDR3 here is CASSLPEIGDSYNEQFF. The CDR3 DNA reads as TGTGCCAGCAGCCTGCCCGAAATAGGGGACTCCTACAATGAGCAGTTCTTC. The J gene is TRBJ2-1, the V gene TRBV11-2; possible D gene TRBD1, 5 bases. The germline V gene encodes CDR1 SGHAT and CDR2 FQNNGV. V dropped 5 bases and J dropped 0 bases, with 17 bases sitting between them. The CDR3 consists of 17 residues.

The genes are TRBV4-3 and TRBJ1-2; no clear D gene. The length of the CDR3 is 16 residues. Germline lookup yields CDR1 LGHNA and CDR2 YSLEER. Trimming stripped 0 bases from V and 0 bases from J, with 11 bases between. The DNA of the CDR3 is TGCGCCAGCAGCCAAGAATTAGGCTCAACTAACTATGGCTACACCTTC. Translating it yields CASSQELGSTNYGYTF.

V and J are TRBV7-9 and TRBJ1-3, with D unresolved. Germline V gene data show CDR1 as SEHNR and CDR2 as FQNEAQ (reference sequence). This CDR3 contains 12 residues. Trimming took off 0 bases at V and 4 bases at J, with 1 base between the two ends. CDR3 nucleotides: TGTGCCAGCAGCTTAGCCGGAAACACCATATATTTT. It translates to CASSLAGNTIYF.

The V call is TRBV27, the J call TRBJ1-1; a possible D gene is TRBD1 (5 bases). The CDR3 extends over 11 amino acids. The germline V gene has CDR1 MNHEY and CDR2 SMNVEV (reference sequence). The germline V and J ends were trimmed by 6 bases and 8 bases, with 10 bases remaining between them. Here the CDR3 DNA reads TGTGCCAGCAGGGGGGGGGTAGAAGCTTTCTTT. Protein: CASRGGVEAFF.

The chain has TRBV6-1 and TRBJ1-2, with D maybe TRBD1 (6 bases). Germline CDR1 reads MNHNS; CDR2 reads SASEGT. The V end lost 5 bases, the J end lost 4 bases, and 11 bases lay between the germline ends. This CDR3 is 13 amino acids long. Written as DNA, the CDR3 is TGTGCCAGCAGTCCAGGGGCCGGCTATGGCTACACCTTC. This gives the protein CASSPGAGYGYTF.

The CDR3 bases are TGTGCCAGCAGCCAAGGTTGGGGACGCAGGAACACTGAAGCTTTCTTT. It is translated as CASSQGWGRRNTEAFF. This sequence joins TRBV14 and TRBJ1-1, with a tentative D call TRBD1 (5 bases). There are 16 residues in the CDR3. The V gene's germline CDR1 is SGHDN and CDR2 FVKESK. Trimming took off 1 base at V and 1 base at J, with 13 bases between the two ends.

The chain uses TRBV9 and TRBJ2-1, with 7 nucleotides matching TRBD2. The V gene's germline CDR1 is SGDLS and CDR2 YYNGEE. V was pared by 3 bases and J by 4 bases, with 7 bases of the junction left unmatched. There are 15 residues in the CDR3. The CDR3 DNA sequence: TGTGCCAGCAGCGCCCGGGACTACGGGTACAATGAGCAGTTCTTC. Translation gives CASSARDYGYNEQFF.

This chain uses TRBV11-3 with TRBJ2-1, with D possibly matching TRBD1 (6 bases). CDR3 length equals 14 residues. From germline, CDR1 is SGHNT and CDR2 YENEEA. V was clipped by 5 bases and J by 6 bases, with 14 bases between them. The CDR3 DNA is TGTGCCAGCAGCCGGGGTGGACAGAGCAATGAGCAGTTCTTC. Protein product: CASSRGGQSNEQFF.

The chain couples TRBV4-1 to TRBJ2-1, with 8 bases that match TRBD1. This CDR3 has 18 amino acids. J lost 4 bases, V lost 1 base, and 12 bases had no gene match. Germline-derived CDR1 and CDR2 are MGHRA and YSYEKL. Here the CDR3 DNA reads TGCGCCAGCAGCCAAGTCCAACCAGGGGGCCTCGGGTACAATGAGCAGTTCTTC. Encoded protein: CASSQVQPGGLGYNEQFF.

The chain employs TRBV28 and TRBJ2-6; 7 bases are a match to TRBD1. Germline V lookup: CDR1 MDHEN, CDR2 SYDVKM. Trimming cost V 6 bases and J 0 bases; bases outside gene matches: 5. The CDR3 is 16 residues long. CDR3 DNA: TGTGCCAGCAGCTCCGGGACAGCCTCTGGGGCCAACGTCCTGACTTTC. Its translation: CASSSGTASGANVLTF.